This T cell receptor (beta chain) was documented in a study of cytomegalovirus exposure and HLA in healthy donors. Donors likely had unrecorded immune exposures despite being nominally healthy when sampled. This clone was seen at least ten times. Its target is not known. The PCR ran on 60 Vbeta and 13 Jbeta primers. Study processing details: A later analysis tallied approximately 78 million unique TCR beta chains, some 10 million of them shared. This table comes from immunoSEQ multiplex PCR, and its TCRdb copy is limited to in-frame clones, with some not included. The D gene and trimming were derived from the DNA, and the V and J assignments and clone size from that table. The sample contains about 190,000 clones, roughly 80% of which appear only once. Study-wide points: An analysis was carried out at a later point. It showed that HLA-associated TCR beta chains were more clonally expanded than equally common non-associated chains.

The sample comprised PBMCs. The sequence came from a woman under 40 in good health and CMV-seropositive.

The CDR3 coding sequence is TGTGCCAGCAGCAAAGCGCGTAGAGAGTATGGCTACACCTTC. Translating gives CASSKARREYGYTF. The gene calls are TRBV21-1 and TRBJ1-2. TRBV21-1 is noted as a pseudogene. The CDR3 is 14 residues long.